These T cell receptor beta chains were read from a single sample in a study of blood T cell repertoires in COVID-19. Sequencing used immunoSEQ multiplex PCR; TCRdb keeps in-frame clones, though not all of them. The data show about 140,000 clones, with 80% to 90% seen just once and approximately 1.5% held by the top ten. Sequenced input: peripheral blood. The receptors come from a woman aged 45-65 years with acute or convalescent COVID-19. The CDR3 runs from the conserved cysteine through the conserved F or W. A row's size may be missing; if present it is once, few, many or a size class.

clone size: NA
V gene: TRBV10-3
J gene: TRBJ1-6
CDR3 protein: CAISDPLLRQAYNSPLHF

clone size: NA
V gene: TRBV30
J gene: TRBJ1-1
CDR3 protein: CAWSTQGNTEAFF

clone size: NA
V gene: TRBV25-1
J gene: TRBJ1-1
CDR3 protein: CASSEGPGQAFF

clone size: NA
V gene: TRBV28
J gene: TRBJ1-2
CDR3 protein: CASSLSVYGYTF

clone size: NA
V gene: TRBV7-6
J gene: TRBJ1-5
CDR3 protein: CASSLSQQGSNQPQHF

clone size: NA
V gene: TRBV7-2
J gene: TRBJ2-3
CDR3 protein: CASSLVGLGPDTQYF

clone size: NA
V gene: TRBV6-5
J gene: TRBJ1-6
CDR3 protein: CASIPASSYNSPLHF

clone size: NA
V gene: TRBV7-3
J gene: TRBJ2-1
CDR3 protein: CASSLRGLDNEQFF

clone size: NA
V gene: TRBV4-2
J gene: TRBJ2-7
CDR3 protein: CASSHVSSYEQYF

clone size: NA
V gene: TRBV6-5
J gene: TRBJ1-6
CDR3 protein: CASSYSDRYSPLHF

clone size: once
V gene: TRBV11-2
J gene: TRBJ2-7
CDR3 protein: CASSLVGQGFYEQYF

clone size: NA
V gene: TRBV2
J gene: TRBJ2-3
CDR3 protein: CASSEARDRRGTDTQYF

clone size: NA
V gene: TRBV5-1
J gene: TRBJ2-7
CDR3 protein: CASSLNWPAGAIYEQYF

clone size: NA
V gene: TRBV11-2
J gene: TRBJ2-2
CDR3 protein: CASRPSGGAGELFF

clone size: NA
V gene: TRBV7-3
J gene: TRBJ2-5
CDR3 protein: CASSLDGGYNQETQYF

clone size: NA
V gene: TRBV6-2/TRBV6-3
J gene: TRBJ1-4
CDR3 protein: CASSPRHGGMFF

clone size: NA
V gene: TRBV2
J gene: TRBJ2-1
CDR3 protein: CASSLSRDEQFF

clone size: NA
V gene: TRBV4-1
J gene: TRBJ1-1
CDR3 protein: CASSRGQGENMNTEAFF

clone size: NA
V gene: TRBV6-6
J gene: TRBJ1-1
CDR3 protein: CASHKRDKDRNTEAFF

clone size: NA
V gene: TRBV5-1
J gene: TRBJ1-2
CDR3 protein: CASSNSGEGYGYTF